Described below is a single T cell receptor (beta chain) sequence and its context. This record comes from a study of blood T cell repertoires in COVID-19. Study-wide background: Collection of acute and convalescent COVID-19 samples took place in the United States, Italy and Spain.

CDR3 length: 15 amino acids. Germline CDR1 reads SGHRS; CDR2 reads YFSETQ. Germline trimming cut 4 bases from V and 8 bases from J; bases unmatched to any gene: 12. Here immunoSEQ multiplex PCR was the method, and the copy in TCRdb shows in-frame clones only, minus some. The table has 150,000 to 200,000 clones, around nine tenths seen once. The origin of this receptor is a human donor in a cohort sampled during active COVID-19. Sequencing used peripheral blood. The J gene is TRBJ1-2, the V gene TRBV5-1, with TRBD1 matching 9 bases. CDR3 loop: CASSRSRDRVSGYTF. The CDR3 nucleotides read TGCGCCAGCAGCAGGAGCCGGGACAGGGTCTCCGGCTACACCTTC. Full variable domain (rest looked up from reference TRBV5-1 and TRBJ1-2): KAGVTQTPRYLIKTRGQQVTLSCSPISGHRSVSWYQQTPGQGLQFLFEYFSETQRNKGNFPGRFSGRQFSNSRSEMNVSTLELGDSALYLCASSRSRDRVSGYTFGSGTRLTVV.